This TCR beta chain originates from a study of blood T cells in healthy people across ages. Study in general: About one barcoded TCR beta cDNA was captured per two T cells. The study, taken as a whole, reports: Across the age range, TCR beta diversity per million T cells fell in a roughly linear way.

A J-beta primer mix and a sample-barcoded 5' primer were used in a second PCR of about 7 to 12 cycles. TCRdb reprocessed the 5' RACE reads with MiXCR, giving one entry per CDR3 protein. The table shows about 730,000 distinct CDR3 sequences, with approximately 43% occurring only once. On this clonotype itself: The target antigen is unknown.

Germline lookup yields CDR1 SGHDN and CDR2 FVKESK. The CDR3 length is 15 residues. The germline V and J ends were trimmed by 0 bases and 7 bases, with 16 bases remaining between them. The receptor comes from a woman in her sixties in good health. The sequencing sample was made of blood. The chain is built from TRBV14 and TRBJ2-7; D might be TRBD1 or TRBD2, each matching 6 bases. The CDR3 here is CASSQDRIRGGEQYF. The CDR3 bases are TGTGCCAGCAGCCAAGACAGGATTCGAGGGGGGGAGCAGTACTTC.